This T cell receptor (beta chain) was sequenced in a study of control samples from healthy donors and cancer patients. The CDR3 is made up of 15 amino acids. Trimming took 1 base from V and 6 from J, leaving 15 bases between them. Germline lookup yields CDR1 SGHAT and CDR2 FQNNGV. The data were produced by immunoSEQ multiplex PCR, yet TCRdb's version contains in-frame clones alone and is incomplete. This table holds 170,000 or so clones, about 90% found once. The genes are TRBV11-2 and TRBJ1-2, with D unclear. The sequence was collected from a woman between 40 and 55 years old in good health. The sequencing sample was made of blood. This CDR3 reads CASSLGTGLGHGYTF. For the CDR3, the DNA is TGTGCCAGCAGCTTAGGTACGGGATTGGGCCATGGCTACACCTTC.